This T cell receptor (beta chain) was retrieved from a study of shared clonotypes between healthy human individuals. A word on this clone: Its antigen is still unknown.

The CDR3 length is 15 residues. V was clipped by 3 bases and J by 5 bases, with 11 bases between them. Germline CDR1 LNHDA, CDR2 SQIVND (reference sequence). Findings and caveats of the study: Non-shared clonotypes displayed generation probabilities falling below those of clonotypes present in all four donors. What limited the represented genetic and exposure-history diversity was the small number of donors. Estimated richness was generally greater in naive than memory subsets.

Replicate PCRs from sorted subsets contained around 200 ng DNA, which is approximately 30,000 T cell genomes. The repertoire was sequenced with immunoSEQ multiplex PCR; TCRdb's copy has only in-frame clones and lacks some. Among 2,100,000 or so clones listed, nearly 97% were seen once. The sequence came from a man aged 18-30 years in good health. Material: naive CD4+ T cells sorted from blood. The subset is: CD45RA+ positively selected. This chain uses TRBV19 with TRBJ1-6; D unclear. The DNA for the CDR3 is TGTGCCAGTAGTATTGGCGTACAGAATAATTCACCCCTCCACTTT. Protein product: CASSIGVQNNSPLHF.